This T cell receptor beta chain was sequenced in a study of blood T cells in healthy people across ages. Study context: Using template switching, researchers captured about one barcoded beta molecule for each two T cells.

Then a second PCR, running about 6 to 11 cycles, was carried out with a sample-barcoded 5' primer and a J-beta primer mix. A single record per CDR3 protein comes from TCRdb applying MiXCR to the 5' RACE reads. The repertoire consists of about 730,000 distinct CDR3 sequences, with more than 40% occurring once and the leading ten covering roughly 20%. Sequencing was done on a sample of blood. The clonotype comes from a woman aged 55-70 years in good health.

CDR3 DNA sequence: TGTGCCAGCAGCCCGAGAAGGTCCACTAGCGGGAGGGGTGAGCAGTTCTTC. As protein: CASSPRRSTSGRGEQFF. The chain links TRBV7-2 to TRBJ2-1; 13 nucleotides line up with TRBD2. This CDR3 has 17 amino acids. Germline CDR1 and CDR2: SGHTA and FQGNSA. V lost 5 bases to trimming and J lost 9 bases; unmatched junction nucleotides: 13.